This TCR beta chain is from a study of tumor and adjacent non-tumor tissue in lung cancer. Overall study context: The cohort had 12 adenocarcinoma, a couple of squamous cell and 1 small cell patients.

This sample's RNA came from whole unsorted tissue. This non-tumor lung sample came from over 3 cm beyond the tumor edge. Chemotherapy-naive patients with new lung cancer underwent thoracic surgery in China, August–November 2014. Three rounds of nested PCR, following a modified ARM-PCR protocol, produced the TCRbeta library. TCRdb itself ran the multiplex PCR reads through MiXCR, one entry per CDR3 protein. Of around 80,000 distinct CDR3 sequences listed, 80% to 90% are singletons. Trimming removed 0 bases at V and 7 bases at J, with 10 bases between. The germline CDR1 and CDR2 sequences are MGHRA and YSYEKL. The CDR3 is made up of 13 amino acids. Details on this clonotype: What it recognizes is unknown.

Study-wide points: Normal lung showed higher cumulative top 100 clone frequency than tumor.

The chain links TRBV4-1 to TRBJ2-7, with D uncertain. The source is a man aged 55 to 70 with non-small cell lung cancer. The sample consisted of distant non-tumor lung tissue. This chain's CDR3 is CASSQERQREQYF. The CDR3, as DNA: TGCGCCAGCAGCCAAGAACGACAACGGGAGCAGTACTTC.